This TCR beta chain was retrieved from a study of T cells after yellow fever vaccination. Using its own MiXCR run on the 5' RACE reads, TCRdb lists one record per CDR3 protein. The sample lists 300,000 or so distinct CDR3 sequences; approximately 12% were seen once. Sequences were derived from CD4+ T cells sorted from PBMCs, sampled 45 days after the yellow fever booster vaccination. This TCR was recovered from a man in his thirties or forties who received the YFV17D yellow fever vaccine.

The CDR3 coding sequence is TGCGCCAGCAGCTTGACAGGGGATCTGAACACTGAAGCTTTCTTT. Protein product: CASSLTGDLNTEAFF. J is TRBJ1-1 and V is TRBV5-1; 7 nucleotides match TRBD1. CDR3 length: 15 amino acids. Germline V gene lookup returns CDR1 SGHRS and CDR2 YFSETQ. V lost 1 base and J lost 0; bases outside the gene matches: 3.